The present T cell receptor (beta chain) was sequenced within a study of T-cell memory formation after mild COVID-19. Study-wide points: The study found balanced CD4/CD8 in clones contracting day 15 to 85 and a CD4+ lean in later expanders. Memory cells collected pre-infection included some clones that later responded, suggesting cross-reactive memory joined.

5'RACE primed at constant segments yielded TCR alpha and TCR beta cDNA libraries bearing sample barcodes and UMIs. Using its own MiXCR run on the 5' RACE reads, TCRdb lists one record per CDR3 protein. The table records 150,000 to 200,000 distinct CDR3 sequences, over 20% of them present only once. To note about this clonotype: Its antigen remains unknown.

Per germline, CDR1 KGHDR and CDR2 SFDVKD. The CDR3 has 13 amino acids. Trimming removed 4 bases from V and 8 bases from J; junction bases left unmatched: 6. The specimen was PBMCs or a T cell subset sorted from them (not recorded which). This chain links TRBV24-1 with TRBJ1-2; the match to TRBD1 covers 7 bases. This TCR derives from an adult woman who had mild COVID-19 (a few samples of this study predate the infection). Cell type and time point are not known. CDR3 residues: CATSESDRVGYTF. As DNA, the CDR3 is TGTGCCACCAGTGAGTCTGACAGGGTCGGCTACACCTTC.